The sequence of this TCR beta chain was determined in a study of control samples from healthy donors and cancer patients. TCRdb keeps only in-frame clones here, not all; method: immunoSEQ multiplex PCR. The repertoire consists of approximately 150,000 clones, with about 91% occurring once and the leading ten covering 2% to 2.5%. The CDR3 contains 16 residues. CDR1 and CDR2 (germline): MNHNY, SVGAGI (reference sequence). V was pared by 2 bases and J by 2 bases, with 5 bases of the junction left unmatched. The rearrangement links TRBV6-6 to TRBJ2-3, with 9 bases lining up with TRBD2. The sequenced sample was blood. This sequence originates from a woman between 40 and 55 years old in good health. The DNA of the CDR3 is TGTGCCAGCAGTTACCGCGCGGGGGGGGACACAGATACGCAGTATTTT. This gives the protein CASSYRAGGDTDTQYF.